This T cell receptor beta chain emerged from a study of blood T cell repertoires in COVID-19. About the research overall: From the United States, Italy and Spain came samples of acute and convalescent COVID-19.

The count of this clone is one. Authors' methods: The assay estimated nucleated cells by amplifying reference gene primers. The repertoire was sequenced with immunoSEQ multiplex PCR; TCRdb's copy has only in-frame clones and lacks some. V and J calls and clone size come straight from that table; D and trimming were deduced from the DNA. This table holds about 190,000 clones, around four fifths found once. V lost 6 bases, J lost 1 base, and 3 bases stayed unmatched. This CDR3 spans 14 amino acids. Germline values: CDR1 MNHEY, CDR2 SVGAGI. The J gene is TRBJ1-2, the V gene TRBV6-5; 9 bases map to TRBD1. Input material: peripheral blood. The clonotype was recovered from a woman older than 75 with active or convalescent COVID-19. In DNA form, the CDR3 reads TGTGCCAGCAGCTTGGACAGGGGTAACTATGGCTACACCTTC. The encoded protein is CASSLDRGNYGYTF.